This T cell receptor (beta chain) was obtained from a study of PD-1 blockade in classical Hodgkin lymphoma. Study conclusions and caveats: Complete responders' baseline diversity resembled that of newly diagnosed patients. There remain no defined causes for the repertoire differences, which possibly reflect disease activity or prior therapy. Only CD4+ TCR diversity, not CD8+, had risen significantly by C4D1.

Generated by immunoSEQ multiplex PCR, the TCRdb table keeps only in-frame clones and is missing some. The profile covers about 18,000 clones, with 83% appearing a single time and about 13% taken by the ten largest. Time point here: cycle 4 day 1 (C4D1), after 6 weeks of nivolumab. All patients experienced relapse after autologous stem cell transplantation, and brentuximab vedotin exposure was variable. Best responses included complete response and partial response; otherwise, the best response was progressive disease. The CDR3 has 15 residues. CDR1 and CDR2 (germline): SGHRS, YFSETQ. V lost 2 bases, J lost 3 bases, and 4 bases stayed unmatched. The sample holds a few counts of this clone. Its antigen remains unknown.

The clonotype comes from a human donor with classical Hodgkin lymphoma. The V gene is TRBV5-1, the J gene TRBJ2-2, with 7 bases identical to TRBD1. Specimen: peripheral blood mononuclear cells (PBMCs), collected before the fourth cycle of nivolumab. The CDR3 DNA sequence: TGCGCCAGCAGCTTACAGGGGCCGGACACCGGGGAGCTGTTTTTT. This sequence encodes CASSLQGPDTGELFF.